Listed here are 2 T cell receptor beta chains from one sample, sequenced in a study of OX40 agonist ivuxolimab in advanced cancers. The receptor library was made with the immunoSEQ multiplex PCR assay. TCRdb stores this immuneACCESS table with in-frame sequences only. Part of the clones is absent; in the studies checked, under half of the shortfall reflects unresolved V genes, and no reason is known for the rest. This sample comprises tens of thousands of clones, around 90% of them detected only once. Jointly, the top ten make up about 0.35% of the sample. Specimen: CD4+ or CD8+ T cells sorted from blood, collected in a trial of the OX40 agonist ivuxolimab. These receptors were taken from an adult with an advanced solid tumor such as melanoma, head and neck, liver or kidney cancer.

This rearrangement joins TRBV2 to TRBJ2-7, with D possibly being TRBD2 (5 bases). Between the trimmed V and J ends, which lost 9 bases and 7 bases, there was a span of 16 bases. The germline V gene encodes CDR1 SNHLY and CDR2 FYNNEI. CDR3 length equals 12 residues. In DNA form, the CDR3 reads TGTGCCAGAGAAAGTGGTTCGGGGGAGCAGTACTTC. It translates to CARESGSGEQYF.

The J gene is TRBJ1-5, the V gene TRBV30; TRBD1 matches at 7 bases. From germline, CDR1 is GTSNPN and CDR2 SVGIG (reference sequence). The CDR3 extends over 14 amino acids. V was clipped by 1 base and J by 2 bases; unmatched bases: 2. The CDR3 DNA follows: TGTGCCTGGAGTGACGGGACAGGCAATCAGCCCCAGCATTTT. It codes for CAWSDGTGNQPQHF.